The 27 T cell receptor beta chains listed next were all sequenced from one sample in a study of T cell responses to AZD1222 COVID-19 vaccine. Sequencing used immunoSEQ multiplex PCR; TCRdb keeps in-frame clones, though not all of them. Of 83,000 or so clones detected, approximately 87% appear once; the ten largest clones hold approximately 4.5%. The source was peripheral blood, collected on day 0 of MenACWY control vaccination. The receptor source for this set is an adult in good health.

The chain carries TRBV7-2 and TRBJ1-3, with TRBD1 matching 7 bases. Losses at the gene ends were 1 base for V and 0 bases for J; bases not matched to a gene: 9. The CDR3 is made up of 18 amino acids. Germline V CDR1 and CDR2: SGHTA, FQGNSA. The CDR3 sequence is CASSLGGTTGRSGNTIYF. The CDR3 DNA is TGTGCCAGCAGCTTAGGTGGAACGACAGGGCGCTCTGGAAACACCATATATTTT.

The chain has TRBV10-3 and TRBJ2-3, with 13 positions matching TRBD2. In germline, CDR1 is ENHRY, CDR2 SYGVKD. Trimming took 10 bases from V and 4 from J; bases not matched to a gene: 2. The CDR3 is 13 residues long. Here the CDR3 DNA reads TGTGCCACGGGACTAGCGGGATCAGATACGCAGTATTTT. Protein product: CATGLAGSDTQYF.

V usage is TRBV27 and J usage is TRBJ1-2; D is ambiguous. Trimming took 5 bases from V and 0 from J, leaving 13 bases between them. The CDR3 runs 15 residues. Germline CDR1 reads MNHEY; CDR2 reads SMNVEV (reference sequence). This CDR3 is CASSPKYVANYGYTF. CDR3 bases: TGTGCCAGCAGTCCCAAGTACGTAGCTAACTATGGCTACACCTTC.

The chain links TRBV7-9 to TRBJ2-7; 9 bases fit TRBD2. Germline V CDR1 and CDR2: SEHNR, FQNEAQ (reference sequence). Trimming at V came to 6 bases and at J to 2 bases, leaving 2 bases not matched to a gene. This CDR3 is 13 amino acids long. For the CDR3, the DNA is TGTGCCAGCAGGACTAGCGGTACCTACGAGCAGTACTTC. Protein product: CASRTSGTYEQYF.

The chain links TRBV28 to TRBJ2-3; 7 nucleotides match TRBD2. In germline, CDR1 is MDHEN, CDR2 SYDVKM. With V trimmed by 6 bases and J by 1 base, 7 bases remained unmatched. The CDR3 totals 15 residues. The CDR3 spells CASSFRGGGTDTQYF. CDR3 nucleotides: TGTGCCAGCAGCTTCCGGGGAGGGGGCACAGATACGCAGTATTTT.

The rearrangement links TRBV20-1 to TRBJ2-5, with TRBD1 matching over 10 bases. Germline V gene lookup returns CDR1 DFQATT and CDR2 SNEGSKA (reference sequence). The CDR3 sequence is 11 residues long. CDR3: CRGTGAETQYF. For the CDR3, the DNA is TGCAGGGGGACAGGGGCAGAGACCCAGTACTTC.

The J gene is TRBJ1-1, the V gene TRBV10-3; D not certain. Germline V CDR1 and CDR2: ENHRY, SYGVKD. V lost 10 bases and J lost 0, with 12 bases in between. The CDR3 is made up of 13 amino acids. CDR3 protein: CATYAGMNTEAFF. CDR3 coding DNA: TGTGCCACCTACGCGGGCATGAACACTGAAGCTTTCTTT.

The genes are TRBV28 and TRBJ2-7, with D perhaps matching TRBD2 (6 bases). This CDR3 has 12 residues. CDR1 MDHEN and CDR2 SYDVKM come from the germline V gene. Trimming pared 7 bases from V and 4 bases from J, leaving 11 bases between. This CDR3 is CASMAGTYEQYF. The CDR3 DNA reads TGTGCCAGCATGGCGGGGACGTACGAGCAGTACTTC.

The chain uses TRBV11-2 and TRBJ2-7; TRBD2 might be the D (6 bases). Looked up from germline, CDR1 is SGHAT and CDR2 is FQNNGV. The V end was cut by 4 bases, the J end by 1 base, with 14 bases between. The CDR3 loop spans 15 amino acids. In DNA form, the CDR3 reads TGTGCCAGCAGCTATTTGGAGGGGAAGTCCTACGAGCAGTACTTC. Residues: CASSYLEGKSYEQYF.

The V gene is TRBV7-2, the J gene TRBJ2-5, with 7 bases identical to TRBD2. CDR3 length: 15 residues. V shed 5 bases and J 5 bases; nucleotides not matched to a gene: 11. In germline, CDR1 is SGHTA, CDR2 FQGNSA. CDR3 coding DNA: TGTGCCAGCAGCACATCCTTCGCGGGGGAGGAGACCCAGTACTTC. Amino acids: CASSTSFAGEETQYF.

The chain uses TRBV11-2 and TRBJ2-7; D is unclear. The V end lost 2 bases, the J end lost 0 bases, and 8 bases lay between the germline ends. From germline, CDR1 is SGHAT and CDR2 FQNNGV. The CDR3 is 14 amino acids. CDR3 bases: TGTGCCAGCAGCTTACAGTATAGCTCCTACGAGCAGTACTTC. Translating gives CASSLQYSSYEQYF.

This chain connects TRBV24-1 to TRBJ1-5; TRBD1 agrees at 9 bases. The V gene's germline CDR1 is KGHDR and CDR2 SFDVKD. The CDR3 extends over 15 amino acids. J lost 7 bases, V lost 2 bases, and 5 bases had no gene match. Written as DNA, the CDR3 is TGTGCCACCAGTGATTCACAGGGGGCAGGGCAGCCCCAGCATTTT. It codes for CATSDSQGAGQPQHF.

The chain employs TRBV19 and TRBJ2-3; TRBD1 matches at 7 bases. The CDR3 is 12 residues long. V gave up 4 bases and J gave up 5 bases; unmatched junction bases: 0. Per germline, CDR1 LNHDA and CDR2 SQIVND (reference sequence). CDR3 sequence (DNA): TGTGCCAGTAGTAACAGGGGAGATACGCAGTATTTT. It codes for CASSNRGDTQYF. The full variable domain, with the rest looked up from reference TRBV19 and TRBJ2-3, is DGGITQSPKYLFRKEGQNVTLSCEQNLNHDAMYWYRQDPGQGLRLIYYSQIVNDFQKGDIAEGYSVSREKKESFPLTVTSAQKNPTAFYLCASSNRGDTQYFGPGTRLTVL.

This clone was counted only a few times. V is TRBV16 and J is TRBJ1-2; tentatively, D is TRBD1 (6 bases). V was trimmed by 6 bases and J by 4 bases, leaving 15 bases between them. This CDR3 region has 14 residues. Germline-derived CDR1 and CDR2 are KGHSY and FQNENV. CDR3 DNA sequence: TGTGCCAGCAGTCCTCGGACAGAAAGCTATGGCTACACCTTC. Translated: CASSPRTESYGYTF.

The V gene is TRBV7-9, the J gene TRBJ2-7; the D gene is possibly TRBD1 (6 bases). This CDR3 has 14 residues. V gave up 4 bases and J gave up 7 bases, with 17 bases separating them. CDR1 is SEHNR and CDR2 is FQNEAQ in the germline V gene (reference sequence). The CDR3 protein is CASSSVRGDWEQYF. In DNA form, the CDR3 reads TGTGCCAGCAGCTCCGTCAGGGGAGATTGGGAGCAGTACTTC.

Written as DNA, the CDR3 is TGTGCCAGCTCACCCGGTAGGGTATCGGAGGGCTACACCTTC. It is translated as CASSPGRVSEGYTF. The rearrangement links TRBV18 to TRBJ1-2, with no clear D. Looked up from germline, CDR1 is KGHSH and CDR2 is LQKENI. This CDR3 comprises 14 residues. V lost 3 bases and J 8 bases, leaving 16 bases between the germline ends.

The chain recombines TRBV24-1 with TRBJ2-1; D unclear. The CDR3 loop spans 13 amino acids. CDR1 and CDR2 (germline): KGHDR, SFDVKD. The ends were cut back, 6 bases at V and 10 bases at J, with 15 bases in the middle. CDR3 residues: CATSSTGPQEQFF. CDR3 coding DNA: TGTGCCACCAGTAGTACCGGGCCTCAGGAGCAGTTCTTC.

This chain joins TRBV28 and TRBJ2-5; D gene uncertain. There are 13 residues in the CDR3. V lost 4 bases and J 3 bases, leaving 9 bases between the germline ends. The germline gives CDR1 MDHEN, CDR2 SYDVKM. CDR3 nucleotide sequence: TGTGCCAGCAGTTCGGGCGACAAAGAGACCCAGTACTTC. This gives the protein CASSSGDKETQYF.

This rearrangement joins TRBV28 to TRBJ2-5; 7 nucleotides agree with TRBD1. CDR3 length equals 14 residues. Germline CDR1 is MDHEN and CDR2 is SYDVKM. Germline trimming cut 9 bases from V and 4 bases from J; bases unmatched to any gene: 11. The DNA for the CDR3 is TGTGCCAGTACGGGACAGCTGAGGGGAGAGACCCAGTACTTC. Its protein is CASTGQLRGETQYF.

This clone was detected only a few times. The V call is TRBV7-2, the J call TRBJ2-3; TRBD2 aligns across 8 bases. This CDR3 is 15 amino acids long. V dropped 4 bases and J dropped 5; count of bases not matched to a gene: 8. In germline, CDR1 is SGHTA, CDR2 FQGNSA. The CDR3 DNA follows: TGTGCCAGCAGCTCCGAGCGGGAGTGGGGAGATACGCAGTATTTT. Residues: CASSSEREWGDTQYF.

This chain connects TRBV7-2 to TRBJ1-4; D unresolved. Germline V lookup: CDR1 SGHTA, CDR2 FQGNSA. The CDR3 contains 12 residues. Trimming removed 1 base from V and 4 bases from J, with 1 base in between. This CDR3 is CASSLVNEKLFF. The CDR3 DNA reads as TGTGCCAGCAGCTTAGTTAATGAAAAACTGTTTTTT.

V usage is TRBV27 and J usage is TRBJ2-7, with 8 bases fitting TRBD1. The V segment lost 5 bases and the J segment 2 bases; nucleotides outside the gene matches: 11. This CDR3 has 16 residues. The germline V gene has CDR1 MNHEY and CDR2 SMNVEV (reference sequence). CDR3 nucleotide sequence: TGTGCCAGCAGTCCGAATGCTGGGACAGGCCCCTACGAGCAGTACTTC. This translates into CASSPNAGTGPYEQYF.

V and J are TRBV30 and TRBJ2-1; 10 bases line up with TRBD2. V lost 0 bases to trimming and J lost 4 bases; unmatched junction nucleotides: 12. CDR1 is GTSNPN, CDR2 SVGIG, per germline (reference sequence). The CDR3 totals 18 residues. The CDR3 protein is CAWSVYARAGGSYNEQFF. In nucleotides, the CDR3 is TGTGCCTGGAGTGTATATGCGAGAGCGGGAGGGTCTTACAATGAGCAGTTCTTC.

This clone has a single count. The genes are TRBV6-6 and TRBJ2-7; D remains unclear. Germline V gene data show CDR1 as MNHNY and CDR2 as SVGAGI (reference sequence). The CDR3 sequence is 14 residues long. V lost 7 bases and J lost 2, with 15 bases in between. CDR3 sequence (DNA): TGTGCCAGCACCACCGAAGTGTTCGCCTACGAGCAGTACTTC. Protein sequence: CASTTEVFAYEQYF.

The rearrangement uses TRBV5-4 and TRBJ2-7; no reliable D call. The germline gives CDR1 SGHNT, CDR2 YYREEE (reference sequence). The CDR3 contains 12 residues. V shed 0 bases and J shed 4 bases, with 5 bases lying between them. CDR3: CASSLDQYEQYF. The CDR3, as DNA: TGTGCCAGCAGCTTGGATCAATACGAGCAGTACTTC.

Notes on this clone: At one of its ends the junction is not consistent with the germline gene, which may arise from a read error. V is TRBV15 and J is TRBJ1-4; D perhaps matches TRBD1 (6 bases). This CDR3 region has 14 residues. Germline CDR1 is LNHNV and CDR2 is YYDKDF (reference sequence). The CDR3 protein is CATRDGQNLETLFF. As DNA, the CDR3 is TGTGCCACCAGGGATGGACAGAACCTTGAAACACTGTTTTTT.

The DNA for the CDR3 is TGTGCCAGTAGTAACCTCGCCATCTATAATGAAAAACTGTTTTTT. Translation gives CASSNLAIYNEKLFF. The chain combines TRBV19 with TRBJ1-4; no definite D call. Trimming stripped 4 bases from V and 4 bases from J, with 13 bases between. This CDR3 region has 15 residues. In germline, CDR1 is LNHDA, CDR2 SQIVND (reference sequence).